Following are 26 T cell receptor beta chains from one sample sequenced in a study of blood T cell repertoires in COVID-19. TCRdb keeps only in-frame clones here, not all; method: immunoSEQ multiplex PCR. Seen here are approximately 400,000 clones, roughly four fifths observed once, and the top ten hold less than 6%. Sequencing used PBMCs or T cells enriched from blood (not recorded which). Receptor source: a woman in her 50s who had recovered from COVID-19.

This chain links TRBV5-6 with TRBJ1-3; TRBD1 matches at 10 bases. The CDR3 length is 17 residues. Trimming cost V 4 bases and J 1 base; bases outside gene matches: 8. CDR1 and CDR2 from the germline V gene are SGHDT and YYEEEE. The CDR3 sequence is CASSRDRGLLSGNTIYF. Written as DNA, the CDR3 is TGTGCCAGCAGCCGCGACAGGGGGCTGTTATCTGGAAACACCATATATTTT.

The CDR3 region is CASGFRQGLLNTEAFF. The DNA of the CDR3 is TGTGCTAGTGGTTTCCGACAGGGACTTTTGAACACTGAAGCTTTCTTT. The chain uses TRBV12-5 and TRBJ1-1, with 7 bases that match TRBD1. Trimming removed 3 bases from V and 0 bases from J; junction bases left unmatched: 7. Germline CDR1 is LGHNT and CDR2 is FRNRAP. The CDR3 spans 16 residues.

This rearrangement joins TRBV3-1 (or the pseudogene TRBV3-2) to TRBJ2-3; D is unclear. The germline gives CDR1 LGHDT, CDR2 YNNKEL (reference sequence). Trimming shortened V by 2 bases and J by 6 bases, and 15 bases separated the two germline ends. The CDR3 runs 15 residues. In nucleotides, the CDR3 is TGTGCCAGCAGCCAATCCCTAGGTGGGTCGGATACGCAGTATTTT. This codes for CASSQSLGGSDTQYF.

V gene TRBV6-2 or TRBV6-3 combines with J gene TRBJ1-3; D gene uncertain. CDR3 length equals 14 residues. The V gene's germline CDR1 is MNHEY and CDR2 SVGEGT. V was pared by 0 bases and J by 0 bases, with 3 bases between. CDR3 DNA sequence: TGTGCCAGCAGTTACTCCGGCTCTGGAAACACCATATATTTT. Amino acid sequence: CASSYSGSGNTIYF.

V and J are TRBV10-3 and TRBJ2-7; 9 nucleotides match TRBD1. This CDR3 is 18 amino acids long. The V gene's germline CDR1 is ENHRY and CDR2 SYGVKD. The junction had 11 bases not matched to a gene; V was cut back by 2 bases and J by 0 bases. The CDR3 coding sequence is TGTGCCATCAGTGAGCCGACAGGGGGTAGGGCCCACTCCTACGAGCAGTACTTC. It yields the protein CAISEPTGGRAHSYEQYF.

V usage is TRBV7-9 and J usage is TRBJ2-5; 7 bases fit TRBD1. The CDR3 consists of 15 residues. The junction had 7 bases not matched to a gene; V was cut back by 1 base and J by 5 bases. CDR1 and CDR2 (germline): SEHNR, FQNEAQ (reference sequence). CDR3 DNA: TGTGCCAGCAGCTTAGGTGGGGGACAGTCGGAGACCCAGTACTTC. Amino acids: CASSLGGGQSETQYF.

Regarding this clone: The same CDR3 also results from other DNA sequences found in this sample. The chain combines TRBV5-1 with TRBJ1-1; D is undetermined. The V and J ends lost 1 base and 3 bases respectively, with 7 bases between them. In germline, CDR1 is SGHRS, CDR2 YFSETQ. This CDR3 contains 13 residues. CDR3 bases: TGCGCCAGCAGCTTGACCGGGGACACTGAAGCTTTCTTT. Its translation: CASSLTGDTEAFF. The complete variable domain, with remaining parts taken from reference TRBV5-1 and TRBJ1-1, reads KAGVTQTPRYLIKTRGQQVTLSCSPISGHRSVSWYQQTPGQGLQFLFEYFSETQRNKGNFPGRFSGRQFSNSRSEMNVSTLELGDSALYLCASSLTGDTEAFFGQGTRLTVV.

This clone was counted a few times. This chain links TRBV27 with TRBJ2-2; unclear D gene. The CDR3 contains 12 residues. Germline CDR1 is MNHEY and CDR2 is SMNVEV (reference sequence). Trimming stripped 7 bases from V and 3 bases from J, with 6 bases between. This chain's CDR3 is CASNGDTGELFF. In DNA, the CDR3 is TGTGCCAGCAACGGTGACACCGGGGAGCTGTTTTTT.

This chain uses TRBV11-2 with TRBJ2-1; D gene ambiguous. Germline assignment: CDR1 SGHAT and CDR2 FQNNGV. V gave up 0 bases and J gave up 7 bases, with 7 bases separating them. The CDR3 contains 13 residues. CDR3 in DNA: TGTGCCAGCAGCTTAGAACTAACTAATGAGCAGTTCTTC. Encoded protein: CASSLELTNEQFF.

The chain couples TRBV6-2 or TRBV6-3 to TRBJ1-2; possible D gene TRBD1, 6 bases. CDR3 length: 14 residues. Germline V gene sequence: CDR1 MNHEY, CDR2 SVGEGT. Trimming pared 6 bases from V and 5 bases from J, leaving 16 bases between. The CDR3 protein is CASSRGGARYGYTF. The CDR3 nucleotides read TGTGCCAGCAGCCGAGGGGGGGCGCGGTATGGCTACACCTTC.

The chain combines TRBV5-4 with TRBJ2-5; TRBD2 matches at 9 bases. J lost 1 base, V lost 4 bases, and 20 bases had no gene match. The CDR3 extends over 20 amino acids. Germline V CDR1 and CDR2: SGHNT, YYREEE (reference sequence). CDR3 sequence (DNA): TGTGCCAGCAGCCCCGGAGGGGGACTAGCCTTTAGGCCCCTCCAAGAGACCCAGTACTTC. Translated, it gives CASSPGGGLAFRPLQETQYF.

CDR3 nucleotides: TGTGCCACCAGGACAGTCCTTAACACTGAAGCTTTCTTT. This gives the protein CATRTVLNTEAFF. The V gene is TRBV24-1, the J gene TRBJ1-1; TRBD1 might be the D (5 bases). Trimming took 7 bases from V and 2 from J, leaving 10 bases between them. CDR3 length: 13 amino acids. Germline loops: CDR1 KGHDR, CDR2 SFDVKD.

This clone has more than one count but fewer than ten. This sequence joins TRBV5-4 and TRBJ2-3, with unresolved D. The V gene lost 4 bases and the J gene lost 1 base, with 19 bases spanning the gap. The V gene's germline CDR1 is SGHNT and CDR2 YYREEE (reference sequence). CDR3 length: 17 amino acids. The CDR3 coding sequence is TGTGCCAGCAGCCCCGACCCCCTCCCACGGGGCACAGATACGCAGTATTTT. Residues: CASSPDPLPRGTDTQYF.

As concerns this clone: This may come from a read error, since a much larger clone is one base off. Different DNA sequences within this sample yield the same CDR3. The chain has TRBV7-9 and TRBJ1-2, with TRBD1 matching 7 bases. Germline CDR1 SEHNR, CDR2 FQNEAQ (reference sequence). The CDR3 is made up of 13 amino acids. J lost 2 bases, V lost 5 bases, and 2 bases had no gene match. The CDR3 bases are TGTGCCAGCAGCCTGGGACAGAACTATGGCTACACCTTC. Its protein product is CASSLGQNYGYTF.

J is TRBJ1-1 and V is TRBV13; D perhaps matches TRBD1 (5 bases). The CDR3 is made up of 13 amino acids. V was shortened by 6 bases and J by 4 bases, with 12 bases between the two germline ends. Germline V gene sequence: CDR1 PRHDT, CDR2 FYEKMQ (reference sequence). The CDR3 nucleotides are TGTGCCAGCAGGATCGGGGGGTCCACTGAAGCTTTCTTT. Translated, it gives CASRIGGSTEAFF.

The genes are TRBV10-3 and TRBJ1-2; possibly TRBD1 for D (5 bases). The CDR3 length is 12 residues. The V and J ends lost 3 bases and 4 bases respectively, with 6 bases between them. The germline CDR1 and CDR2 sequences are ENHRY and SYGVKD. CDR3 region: CAISEGVYGYTF. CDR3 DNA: TGTGCCATCAGTGAAGGGGTCTATGGCTACACCTTC.

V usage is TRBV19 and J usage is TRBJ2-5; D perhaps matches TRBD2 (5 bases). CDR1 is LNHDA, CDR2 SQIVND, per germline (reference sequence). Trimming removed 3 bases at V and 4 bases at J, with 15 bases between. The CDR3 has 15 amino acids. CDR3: CASSMVGWAGETQYF. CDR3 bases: TGTGCCAGTAGTATGGTTGGCTGGGCGGGAGAGACCCAGTACTTC. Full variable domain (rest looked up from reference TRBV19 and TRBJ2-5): DGGITQSPKYLFRKEGQNVTLSCEQNLNHDAMYWYRQDPGQGLRLIYYSQIVNDFQKGDIAEGYSVSREKKESFPLTVTSAQKNPTAFYLCASSMVGWAGETQYFGPGTRLLVL.

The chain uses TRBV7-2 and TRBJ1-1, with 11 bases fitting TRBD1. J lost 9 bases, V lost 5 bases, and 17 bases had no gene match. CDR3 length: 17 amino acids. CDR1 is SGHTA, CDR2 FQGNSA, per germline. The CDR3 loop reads CASSPHGPGTGGLQAFF. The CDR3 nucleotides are TGTGCCAGCAGCCCCCACGGGCCCGGGACAGGGGGTTTACAAGCTTTCTTT.

Here the CDR3 DNA reads TGCGCCAGCAGCCGAGTGATGACAGGTTCGAACACTGAAGCTTTCTTT. This sequence encodes CASSRVMTGSNTEAFF. V gene TRBV4-1 combines with J gene TRBJ1-1, with D maybe TRBD1 (6 bases). There are 16 residues in the CDR3. V was pared by 4 bases and J by 1 base, with 16 bases between. Germline CDR1 reads MGHRA; CDR2 reads YSYEKL.

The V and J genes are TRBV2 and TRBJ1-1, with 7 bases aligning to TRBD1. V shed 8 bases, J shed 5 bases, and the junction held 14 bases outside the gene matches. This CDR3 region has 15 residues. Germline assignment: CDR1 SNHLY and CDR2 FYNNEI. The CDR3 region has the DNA TGTGCCAGCCGTTGGAGATCACAGGGGAGGACTGAAGCTTTCTTT. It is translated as CASRWRSQGRTEAFF.

The DNA for the CDR3 is TGTGCCAGCAGCCCGGACAGGGTAGGCTCACCCCTCCACTTT. It encodes CASSPDRVGSPLHF. The genes are TRBV5-4 and TRBJ1-6, with 8 nucleotides matching TRBD1. The CDR3 extends over 14 amino acids. The germline V gene has CDR1 SGHNT and CDR2 YYREEE (reference sequence). V was clipped by 4 bases and J by 10 bases; unmatched bases: 7. The whole variable domain, remainder taken from reference TRBV5-4 and TRBJ1-6, is ETGVTQSPTHLIKTRGQQVTLRCSSQSGHNTVSWYQQALGQGPQFIFQYYREEENGRGNFPPRFSGLQFPNYSSELNVNALELDDSALYLCASSPDRVGSPLHFGNGTRLTVT.

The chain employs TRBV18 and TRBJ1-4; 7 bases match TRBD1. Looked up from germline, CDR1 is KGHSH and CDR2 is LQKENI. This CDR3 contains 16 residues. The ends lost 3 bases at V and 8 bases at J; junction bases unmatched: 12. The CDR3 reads CASSPLPTGVEEKLFF. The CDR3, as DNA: TGTGCCAGCTCACCGCTCCCTACAGGGGTTGAAGAAAAACTGTTTTTT. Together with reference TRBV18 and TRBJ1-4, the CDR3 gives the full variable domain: NAGVMQNPRHLVRRRGQEARLRCSPMKGHSHVYWYRQLPEEGLKFMVYLQKENIIDESGMPKERFSAEFPKEGPSILRIQQVVRGDSAAYFCASSPLPTGVEEKLFFGSGTQLSVL.

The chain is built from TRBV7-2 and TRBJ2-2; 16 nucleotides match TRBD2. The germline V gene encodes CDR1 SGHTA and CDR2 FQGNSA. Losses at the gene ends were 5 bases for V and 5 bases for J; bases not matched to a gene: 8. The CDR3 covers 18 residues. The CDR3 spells CASSPGTSGGGLTGELFF. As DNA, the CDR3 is TGTGCCAGCAGCCCGGGGACTAGCGGGGGGGGTTTAACCGGGGAGCTGTTTTTT. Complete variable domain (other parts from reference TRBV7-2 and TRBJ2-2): GAGVSQSPSNKVTEKGKDVELRCDPISGHTALYWYRQSLGQGLEFLIYFQGNSAPDKSGLPSDRFSAERTGGSVSTLTIQRTQQEDSAVYLCASSPGTSGGGLTGELFFGEGSRLTVL.

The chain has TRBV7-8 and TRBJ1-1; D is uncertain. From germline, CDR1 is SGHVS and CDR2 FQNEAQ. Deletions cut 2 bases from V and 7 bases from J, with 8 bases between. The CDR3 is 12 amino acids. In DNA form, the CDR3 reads TGTGCCAGCAGCTTACTTAACGGTGAAGCTTTCTTT. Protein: CASSLLNGEAFF.

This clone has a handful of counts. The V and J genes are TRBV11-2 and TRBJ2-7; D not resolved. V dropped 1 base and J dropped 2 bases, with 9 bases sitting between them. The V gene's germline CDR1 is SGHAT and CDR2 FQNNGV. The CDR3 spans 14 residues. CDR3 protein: CASSLAATAYEQYF. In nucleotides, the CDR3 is TGTGCCAGCAGCTTAGCGGCCACAGCCTACGAGCAGTACTTC. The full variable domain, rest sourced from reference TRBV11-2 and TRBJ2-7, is EAGVAQSPRYKIIEKRQSVAFWCNPISGHATLYWYQQILGQGPKLLIQFQNNGVVDDSQLPKDRFSAERLKGVDSTLKIQPAKLEDSAVYLCASSLAATAYEQYFGPGTRLTVT.

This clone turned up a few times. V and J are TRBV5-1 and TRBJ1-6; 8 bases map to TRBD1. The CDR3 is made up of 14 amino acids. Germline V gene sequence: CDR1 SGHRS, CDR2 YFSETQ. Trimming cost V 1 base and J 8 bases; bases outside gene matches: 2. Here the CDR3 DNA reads TGCGCCAGCAGCTTGCCAGGGGGCGATTCACCCCTCCACTTT. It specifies CASSLPGGDSPLHF.